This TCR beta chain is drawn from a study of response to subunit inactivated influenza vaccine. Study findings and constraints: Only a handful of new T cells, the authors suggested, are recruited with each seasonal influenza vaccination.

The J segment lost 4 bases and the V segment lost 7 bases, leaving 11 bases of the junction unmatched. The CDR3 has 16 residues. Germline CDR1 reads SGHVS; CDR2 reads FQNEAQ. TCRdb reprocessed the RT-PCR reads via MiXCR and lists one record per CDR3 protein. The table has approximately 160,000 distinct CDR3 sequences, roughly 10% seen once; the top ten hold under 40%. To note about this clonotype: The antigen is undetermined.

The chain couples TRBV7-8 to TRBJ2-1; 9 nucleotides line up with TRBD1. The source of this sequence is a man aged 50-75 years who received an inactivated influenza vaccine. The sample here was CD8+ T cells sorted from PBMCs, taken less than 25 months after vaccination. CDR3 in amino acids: CASTNSGQGFYNEQFF. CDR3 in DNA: TGTGCCAGCACCAACAGTGGACAGGGGTTTTACAATGAGCAGTTCTTC.